The rows below give T cell receptor beta chains drawn from one sample of a study of patients and donors after allogeneic stem cell transplantation. In TCRdb, the RT-PCR reads were re-called with MiXCR into one record per CDR3 protein. The table lists about a million distinct CDR3 sequences, more than 15% of them singletons, with about 6% in the top ten. Material for sequencing was blood, either unsorted or a sorted T cell fraction (not recorded which). The origin of the receptors is a human donor who was either an allogeneic HSCT recipient or a stem cell or donor lymphocyte infusion donor (not recorded which). It is not recorded whose cells these are; they may come from a transplant donor. CDR3s include the opening cysteine and the closing phenylalanine or tryptophan. Fields, in order: clone size, J gene, D gene, CDR3 length, V gene, CDR3 protein, CDR3 DNA. The D gene is left open where the match is weak. Some rows have no size entry. The others give once, few or many, or a class for an expanded clone.

NA TRBJ2-3 TRBD1 16 TRBV7-9 CASSSDFEGATDTQYF TGTGCCAGCAGCTCAGATTTCGAGGGGGCGACAGATACGCAGTATTTT
few TRBJ2-2 NA 15 TRBV5-5 CASSFGRGGTGELFF TGTGCCAGCAGCTTCGGGCGGGGAGGCACCGGGGAGCTGTTTTTT
NA TRBJ1-1 TRBD1 17 TRBV19 CASSIWTGGIVSTEAFF TGTGCCAGTAGTATCTGGACAGGGGGCATCGTGTCTACTGAAGCTTTCTTT
NA TRBJ2-7 NA 18 TRBV11-2 CASSLGSRTGGPNYEQYF TGTGCCAGCAGCTTAGGATCCCGGACCGGAGGCCCGAACTACGAGCAGTACTTC
few TRBJ2-1 NA 15 TRBV4-2 CASSHPPGGRDEQFF TGTGCCAGCAGCCACCCTCCGGGGGGCAGGGATGAGCAGTTCTTC
few TRBJ2-7 NA 15 TRBV6-1 CASSPLPGKGDEQYF TGTGCCAGCAGTCCCCTACCAGGGAAGGGGGACGAGCAGTACTTC
few TRBJ1-4 NA 15 TRBV12-3/TRBV12-4 CASSPRPGTKEKLFF TGTGCCAGCAGTCCGAGGCCAGGGACTAAAGAAAAACTGTTTTTT
few TRBJ2-7 TRBD2 13 TRBV6-1 CASSGREAYEQYF TGTGCCAGCAGTGGTCGGGAGGCCTACGAGCAGTACTTC
NA TRBJ1-5 NA 17 TRBV5-1 CASSPSAVSVSNQPQHF TGCGCCAGCAGCCCTAGCGCGGTGTCTGTTAGCAATCAGCCCCAGCATTTT
many TRBJ1-1 TRBD1 15 TRBV12-3/TRBV12-4 CASHRRTGGGGEAFF TGTGCCAGCCACCGGCGTACAGGGGGTGGAGGGGAAGCTTTCTTT
many TRBJ1-1 TRBD1 14 TRBV12-3/TRBV12-4 CASSWDRSGTEAFF TGTGCCAGCAGTTGGGACAGATCGGGCACTGAAGCTTTCTTT
NA TRBJ2-2 NA 15 TRBV10-3 CAISESGRHTGELFF TGTGCCATCAGTGAGTCGGGGCGCCACACCGGGGAGCTGTTTTTT
few TRBJ2-7 NA 13 TRBV7-9 CASSLYTEGEQYF TGTGCCAGCAGCTTATACACGGAAGGGGAGCAGTACTTC
NA TRBJ1-5 TRBD1 15 TRBV11-1 CASSLTGGRGQPQHF TGTGCCAGCAGTCTGACAGGGGGAAGGGGTCAGCCCCAGCATTTT
many TRBJ1-6 NA 13 TRBV12-3/TRBV12-4 CASSLRGNSPLHF TGTGCCAGCAGCTTAAGGGGGAATTCACCCCTCCACTTT
NA TRBJ1-2 TRBD1 11 TRBV12-3/TRBV12-4 CASSSTGENTF TGTGCCAGCAGTTCCACAGGGGAAAACACCTTC
few TRBJ2-7 TRBD2 14 TRBV25-1 CASRGLAASYEQYF TGTGCCAGCAGGGGACTAGCGGCCTCCTACGAGCAGTACTTC
few TRBJ2-2 NA 15 TRBV4-2 CASTLRDGNAGELFF TGTGCCAGCACTCTAAGGGACGGTAACGCGGGGGAGCTGTTTTTT
few TRBJ1-2 TRBD1 12 TRBV20-1 CSARTGSYGYTF TGCAGTGCCAGGACAGGGTCCTATGGCTACACCTTC
once TRBJ1-5 NA 14 TRBV12-3/TRBV12-4 CASSGRTINQPQHF TGTGCCAGCAGCGGACGCACAATCAATCAGCCCCAGCATTTT
few TRBJ1-1 NA 13 TRBV6-1 CASNRDKNTEAFF TGTGCCAGCAACAGAGACAAGAACACTGAAGCTTTCTTT
NA TRBJ2-2 NA 14 TRBV7-8 CASSLLGFTGELFF TGTGCCAGCAGCTTATTGGGATTCACCGGGGAGCTGTTTTTT
few TRBJ2-7 NA 14 TRBV12-3/TRBV12-4 CATPGSAKSYEQYF TGTGCCACCCCCGGGAGCGCAAAATCCTACGAGCAGTACTTC
NA TRBJ2-7 NA 11 TRBV6-2/TRBV6-3 CANPDGYEQYF TGTGCCAATCCGGACGGCTACGAGCAGTACTTC
few TRBJ2-3 TRBD2 16 TRBV6-5 CASSYVAGASTDTQYF TGTGCCAGCAGTTACGTAGCGGGAGCTAGCACAGATACGCAGTATTTT
few TRBJ1-1 TRBD1 15 TRBV5-1 CASSSGDRGNTEAFF TGCGCCAGCAGCTCAGGGGACAGGGGGAATACTGAAGCTTTCTTT
NA TRBJ1-2 TRBD1 13 TRBV20-1 CSSTGPSQDGYTF TGCAGTTCGACAGGGCCCTCGCAAGATGGCTACACCTTC
NA TRBJ2-3 TRBD1 15 TRBV7-2 CASSFSGTAGDTQYF TGTGCCAGCAGCTTCTCCGGGACAGCTGGGGATACGCAGTATTTT
few TRBJ2-1 TRBD2 16 TRBV5-1 CASSFNGGGSYNEQFF TGCGCCAGCAGCTTCAACGGCGGGGGTTCCTACAATGAGCAGTTCTTC
few TRBJ2-3 TRBD2 17 TRBV7-3 CASSLRGGGAGIDTQYF TGTGCCAGCAGCTTACGCGGCGGGGGGGCCGGGATAGATACGCAGTATTTT
NA TRBJ2-2 TRBD2 23 TRBV27 CASSLSIMGGASGGLANTGELFF TGTGCCAGCAGTTTATCGATAATGGGCGGGGCTAGCGGGGGGCTCGCGAACACCGGGGAGCTGTTTTTT
NA TRBJ2-7 NA 13 TRBV27 CASRGLSNYEQYF TGTGCCAGCAGGGGACTCTCAAATTACGAGCAGTACTTC